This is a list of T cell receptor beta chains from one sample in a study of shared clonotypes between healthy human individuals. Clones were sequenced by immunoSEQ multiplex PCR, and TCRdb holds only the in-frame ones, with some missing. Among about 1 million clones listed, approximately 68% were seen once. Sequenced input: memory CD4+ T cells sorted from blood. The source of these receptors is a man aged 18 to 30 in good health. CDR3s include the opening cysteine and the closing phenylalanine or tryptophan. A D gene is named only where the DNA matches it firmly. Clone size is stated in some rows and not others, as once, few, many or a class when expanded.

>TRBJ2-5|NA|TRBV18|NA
CASSPGREETQYF
TGTGCCAGCTCACCCGGACGGGAGGAGACCCAGTACTTC
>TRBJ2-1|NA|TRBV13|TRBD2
CASSLRLAGSNEQFF
TGTGCCAGCAGCTTAAGACTAGCGGGGTCCAATGAGCAGTTCTTC
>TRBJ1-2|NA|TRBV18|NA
CASSPDNYGYTF
TGTGCCAGCTCACCAGATAACTATGGCTACACCTTC
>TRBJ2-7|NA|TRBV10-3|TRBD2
CAISEVRGGSLYEQYF
TGTGCCATCAGTGAAGTTCGCGGGGGGTCCCTCTACGAGCAGTACTTC
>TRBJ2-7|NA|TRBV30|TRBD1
CAWSSDRDSSEQYF
TGTGCCTGGAGTTCCGACAGGGATTCGTCCGAGCAGTACTTC
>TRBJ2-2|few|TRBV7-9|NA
CASSLDTTGELFF
TGTGCCAGCAGCTTAGACACCACCGGGGAGCTGTTTTTT
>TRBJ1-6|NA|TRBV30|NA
CAWSPLGSLNSPLHF
TGTGCCTGGAGTCCCCTCGGGAGTCTCAATTCACCCCTCCACTTT
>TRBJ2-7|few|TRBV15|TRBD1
CATSRDRGSEQYF
TGTGCCACCAGCCGGGACAGGGGGTCCGAGCAGTACTTC
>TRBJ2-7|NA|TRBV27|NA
CASSPTGTLGEQYF
TGTGCCAGCAGTCCGACCGGGACACTCGGCGAGCAGTACTTC
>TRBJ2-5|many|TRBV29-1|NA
CSVGQGGGETQYF
TGCAGCGTTGGGCAGGGAGGTGGAGAGACCCAGTACTTC
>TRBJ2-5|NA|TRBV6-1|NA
CASKVRNLIQETQYF
TGTGCCAGCAAGGTCAGAAACTTAATTCAAGAGACCCAGTACTTC
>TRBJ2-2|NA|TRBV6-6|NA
CASSITGIQGGRELFF
TGTGCCAGCAGTATTACCGGGATCCAGGGGGGCCGGGAGCTGTTTTTT
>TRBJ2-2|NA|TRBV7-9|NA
CASSLTVGTNTGELFF
TGTGCCAGCAGCTTGACGGTGGGAACGAACACCGGGGAGCTGTTTTTT
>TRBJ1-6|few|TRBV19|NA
CASSIVQGGTNSPLHF
TGTGCCAGTAGTATAGTTCAAGGGGGGACGAATTCACCCCTCCACTTT
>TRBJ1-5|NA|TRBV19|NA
CATSLLPQRGPQHF
TGTGCCACCTCCCTTCTCCCTCAACGCGGGCCCCAGCATTTT
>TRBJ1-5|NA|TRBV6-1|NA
CASSEGIWESNQPQHF
TGTGCCAGCAGTGAGGGGATTTGGGAAAGCAATCAGCCCCAGCATTTT
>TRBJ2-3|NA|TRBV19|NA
CASSIDGSRNTQYF
TGTGCCAGTAGTATAGACGGGTCGCGAAATACGCAGTATTTT
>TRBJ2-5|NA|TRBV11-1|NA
CASSLASARVGETQYF
TGTGCCAGCAGCTTAGCAAGTGCCAGAGTAGGAGAGACCCAGTACTTC
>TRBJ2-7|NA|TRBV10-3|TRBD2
CAITGGTTYEQYF
TGTGCCATCACGGGAGGGACTACCTACGAGCAGTACTTC
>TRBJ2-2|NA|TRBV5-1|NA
CASSLLAGELFF
TGCGCCAGCAGCTTACTAGCCGGGGAGCTGTTTTTT
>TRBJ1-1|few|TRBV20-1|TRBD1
CSAVRGTEAFF
TGCAGTGCTGTCAGGGGGACTGAAGCTTTCTTT
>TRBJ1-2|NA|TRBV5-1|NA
CASSPWEGVDGYTF
TGCGCCAGCAGCCCCTGGGAGGGAGTTGATGGCTACACCTTC
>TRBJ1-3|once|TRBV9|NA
CASSVGDYSGNTIYF
TGTGCCAGCAGCGTAGGGGATTACTCTGGAAACACCATATATTTT
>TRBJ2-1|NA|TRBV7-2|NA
CASSSRSNEQFF
TGTGCCAGCAGCTCACGGTCCAATGAGCAGTTCTTC
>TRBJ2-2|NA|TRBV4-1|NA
CASSQQVTGELFF
TGCGCCAGCAGTCAACAGGTCACCGGGGAGCTGTTTTTT
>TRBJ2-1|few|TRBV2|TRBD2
CASSVTSGGAGEQFF
TGTGCCAGCAGTGTAACTAGCGGGGGGGCGGGAGAGCAGTTCTTC
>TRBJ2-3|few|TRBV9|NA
CASSDAGTDTQYF
TGTGCCAGCAGCGACGCAGGCACAGATACGCAGTATTTT
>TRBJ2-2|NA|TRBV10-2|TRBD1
CASRGQGTGELFF
TGCGCCAGCAGGGGACAGGGCACCGGGGAGCTGTTTTTT
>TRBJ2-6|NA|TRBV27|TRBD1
CASSTRGQGATGANVLTF
TGTGCCAGCAGTACACGGGGACAGGGGGCCACTGGGGCCAACGTCCTGACTTTC
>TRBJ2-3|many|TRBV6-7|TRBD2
CASSYSNYAPASGSSDTQYF
TGTGCCAGCAGTTACTCTAATTACGCCCCCGCTAGCGGGAGCTCAGATACGCAGTATTTT
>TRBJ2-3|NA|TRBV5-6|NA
CASSLFLGSADTQYF
TGTGCCAGCAGCTTATTTTTAGGATCGGCAGATACGCAGTATTTT
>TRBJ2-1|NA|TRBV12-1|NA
CASSSPGTSGSFRRRRNEQFF
TGTGCCAGCAGCTCACCCGGGACTAGCGGGAGTTTCCGCCGCCGTCGCAATGAGCAGTTCTTC
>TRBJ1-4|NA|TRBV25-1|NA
CASSESGVNEKLFF
TGTGCCAGCAGTGAGTCAGGTGTAAATGAAAAACTGTTTTTT
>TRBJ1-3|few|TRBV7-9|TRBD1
CASSLGRVPGDRGHTIYF
TGTGCCAGCAGCTTAGGCCGCGTCCCCGGGGACAGGGGACACACCATATATTTT
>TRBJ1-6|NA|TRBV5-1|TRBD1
CASSSDRVDSPLHF
TGCGCCAGCAGCTCAGACAGGGTTGATTCACCCCTCCACTTT
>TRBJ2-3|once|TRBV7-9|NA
CASSLQGWDPSTDTQYF
TGTGCCAGCAGCCTTCAGGGGTGGGACCCAAGCACAGATACGCAGTATTTT
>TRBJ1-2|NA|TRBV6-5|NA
CASSYGRSGYGYTF
TGTGCCAGCAGTTACGGCAGATCGGGCTATGGCTACACCTTC